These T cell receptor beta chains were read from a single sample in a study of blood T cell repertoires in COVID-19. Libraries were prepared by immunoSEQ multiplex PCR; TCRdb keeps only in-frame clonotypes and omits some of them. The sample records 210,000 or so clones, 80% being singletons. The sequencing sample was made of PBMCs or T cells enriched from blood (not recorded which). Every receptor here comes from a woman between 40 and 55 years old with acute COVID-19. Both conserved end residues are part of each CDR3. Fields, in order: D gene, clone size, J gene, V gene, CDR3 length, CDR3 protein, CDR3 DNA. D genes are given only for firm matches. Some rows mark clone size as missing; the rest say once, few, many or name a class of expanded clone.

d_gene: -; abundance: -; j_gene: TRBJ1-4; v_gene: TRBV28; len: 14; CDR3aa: CASTAGRPNEKLFF; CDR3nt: TGTGCCAGCACCGCGGGACGGCCAAATGAAAAACTGTTTTTT
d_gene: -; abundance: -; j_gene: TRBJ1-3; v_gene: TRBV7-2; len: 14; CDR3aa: CASSPGAAGNTIYF; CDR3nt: TGTGCCAGCAGCCCTGGGGCAGCTGGAAACACCATATATTTT
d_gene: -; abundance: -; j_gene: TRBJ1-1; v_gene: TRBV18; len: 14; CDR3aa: CASSPLQMNTEAFF; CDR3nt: TGTGCCAGCTCACCTCTGCAGATGAACACTGAAGCTTTCTTT
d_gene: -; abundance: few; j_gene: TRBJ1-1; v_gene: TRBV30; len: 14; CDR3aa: CAWDPDGGILEAFF; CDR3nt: TGTGCCTGGGACCCAGACGGAGGAATACTCGAAGCTTTCTTT
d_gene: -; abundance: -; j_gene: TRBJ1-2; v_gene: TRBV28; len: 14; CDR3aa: CASSARPTTPGYTF; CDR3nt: TGTGCCAGCAGTGCCCGACCGACGACACCCGGCTACACCTTC
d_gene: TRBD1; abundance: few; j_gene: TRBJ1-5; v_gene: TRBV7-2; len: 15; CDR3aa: CASSFEGTDHQPQHF; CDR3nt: TGTGCCAGCAGCTTTGAAGGGACAGATCATCAGCCCCAGCATTTT
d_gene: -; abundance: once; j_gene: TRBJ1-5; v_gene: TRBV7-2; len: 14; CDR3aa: CASSLGGFGQPQHF; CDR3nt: TGTGCCAGCAGCTTAGGAGGGTTTGGTCAGCCCCAGCATTTT
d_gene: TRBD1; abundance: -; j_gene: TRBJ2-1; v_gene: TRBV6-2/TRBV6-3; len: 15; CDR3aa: CASSYWQGAPNEQFF; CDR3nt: TGTGCCAGCAGTTACTGGCAGGGGGCCCCCAATGAGCAGTTCTTC
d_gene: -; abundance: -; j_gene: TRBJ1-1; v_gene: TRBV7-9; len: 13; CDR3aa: CASSLTGISLAFF; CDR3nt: TGTGCCAGCAGCCTAACGGGGATCTCGCTAGCTTTCTTT
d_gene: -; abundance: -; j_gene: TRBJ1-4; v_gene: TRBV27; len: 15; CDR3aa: CASSLETARNEKLFF; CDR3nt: TGTGCCAGCAGTTTAGAGACAGCAAGGAATGAAAAACTGTTTTTT